Below are 28 T cell receptor beta chains sequenced from a single sample in a study of blood T cell repertoires in COVID-19. TCRdb keeps only in-frame clones here, not all; method: immunoSEQ multiplex PCR. This sample has about 260,000 clones, with approximately 89% found just once. The sequenced sample was peripheral blood. The receptors originated from a woman in her 50s with acute or convalescent COVID-19.

Only one count was recorded for this clone. V usage is TRBV5-1 and J usage is TRBJ2-7; 10 nucleotides agree with TRBD1. The ends lost 0 bases at V and 5 bases at J; junction bases unmatched: 5. From germline, CDR1 is SGHRS and CDR2 YFSETQ. This CDR3 is 15 amino acids long. The chain's CDR3 is CASSLAGTGVNEQYF. CDR3 bases: TGCGCCAGCAGCTTGGCCGGGACAGGGGTAAACGAGCAGTACTTC.

DNA for the CDR3: TGTGCCAGCAGCGTAGCTGGGACTCCGCTATACACCGGGGAGCTGTTTTTT. Translated: CASSVAGTPLYTGELFF. The chain uses TRBV9 and TRBJ2-2, with D perhaps TRBD2 (6 bases). Trimming cost V 0 bases and J 3 bases, with 15 bases left between them. The V gene's germline CDR1 is SGDLS and CDR2 YYNGEE. The CDR3 totals 17 residues. Supplemented by reference TRBV9 and TRBJ2-2, the full variable domain reads DSGVTQTPKHLITATGQRVTLRCSPRSGDLSVYWYQQSLDQGLQFLIQYYNGEERAKGNILERFSAQQFPDLHSELNLSSLELGDSALYFCASSVAGTPLYTGELFFGEGSRLTVL.

The chain links TRBV5-4 to TRBJ1-6, with a tentative D call TRBD1 (6 bases). CDR1 and CDR2 (germline): SGHNT, YYREEE (reference sequence). The CDR3 length is 17 residues. Trimming removed 2 bases at V and 6 bases at J, with 18 bases between. The CDR3 loop is CASSFGGGGGINSPLHF. The CDR3 DNA reads TGTGCCAGCAGCTTCGGGGGAGGGGGGGGAATTAATTCACCCCTCCACTTT.

The genes are TRBV20-1 and TRBJ2-7; the match to TRBD1 covers 8 bases. The CDR3 runs to 14 residues. CDR1 is DFQATT, CDR2 SNEGSKA, per germline (reference sequence). Trimming took 3 bases from V and 4 from J; bases not matched to a gene: 8. CDR3 nucleotides: TGCAGTGCTAGTCGGGGGACAGGTCGGTACGAGCAGTACTTC. This codes for CSASRGTGRYEQYF.

Only a few counts were recorded for this clone. This sequence joins TRBV2 and TRBJ2-2; possible D gene TRBD2, 6 bases. This CDR3 is 14 amino acids long. Between the trimmed V and J ends, which lost 10 bases and 2 bases, there was a span of 14 bases. CDR1 and CDR2 from the germline V gene are SNHLY and FYNNEI. The CDR3 bases are TGTGCCACCTCTCCGGGACTCAACACCGGGGAGCTGTTTTTT. Amino acid sequence: CATSPGLNTGELFF.

This clone was picked up one time. The V and J genes are TRBV7-9 and TRBJ1-1, with a possible D match to TRBD1 (5 bases). Germline CDR1 is SEHNR and CDR2 is FQNEAQ (reference sequence). The germline V and J ends were trimmed by 6 bases and 6 bases, with 14 bases remaining between them. This CDR3 is 13 amino acids long. The CDR3 sequence is CASSPGWGAEAFF. In DNA form, the CDR3 reads TGTGCCAGCAGTCCCGGGTGGGGGGCTGAAGCTTTCTTT.

This clone was observed a few times. J is TRBJ1-3 and V is TRBV7-2; D gene uncertain. Trimming removed 2 bases at V and 1 base at J, with 6 bases between. The germline V gene encodes CDR1 SGHTA and CDR2 FQGNSA. The CDR3 runs to 14 residues. As DNA, the CDR3 is TGTGCCAGCAGCTTACGAGGGTCTGGAAACACCATATATTTT. Protein: CASSLRGSGNTIYF.

This clone has just one count. The chain carries TRBV5-1 and TRBJ1-4; 9 positions agree with TRBD1. This CDR3 is built from 16 residues. The J segment lost 6 bases and the V segment lost 2 bases, leaving 8 bases of the junction unmatched. Germline lookup yields CDR1 SGHRS and CDR2 YFSETQ. The CDR3 sequence: CASSLPRDRVDEKLFF. In DNA form, the CDR3 reads TGCGCCAGCAGCTTACCCCGGGACAGGGTAGATGAAAAACTGTTTTTT.

This rearrangement joins TRBV18 to TRBJ1-4; D gene uncertain. CDR1 and CDR2 from the germline V gene are KGHSH and LQKENI. The V and J ends lost 3 bases and 0 bases respectively, with 17 bases between them. The CDR3 has 18 amino acids. CDR3 DNA sequence: TGTGCCAGCTCACCTTGGACTGTGACCGCAACAACTAATGAAAAACTGTTTTTT. Residues: CASSPWTVTATTNEKLFF.

The genes are TRBV19 and TRBJ1-5; possible D gene TRBD1, 5 bases. Trimming took 1 base from V and 6 from J, leaving 16 bases between them. CDR3 length equals 16 residues. Germline V lookup: CDR1 LNHDA, CDR2 SQIVND (reference sequence). This CDR3 reads CASSIVGGAVGQPQHF. Here the CDR3 DNA reads TGTGCCAGTAGTATAGTAGGCGGGGCGGTGGGTCAGCCCCAGCATTTT.

The rearrangement uses TRBV5-1 and TRBJ2-2; D not certain. Germline V lookup: CDR1 SGHRS, CDR2 YFSETQ. Trimming took 2 bases from V and 2 from J, leaving 7 bases between them. The CDR3 spans 14 residues. In DNA, the CDR3 is TGCGCCAGCAGCTTCAACTTTAACACCGGGGAGCTGTTTTTT. Its translation: CASSFNFNTGELFF.

This clone appeared a few times. The chain recombines TRBV5-4 with TRBJ2-7; 9 nucleotides match TRBD1. Germline V gene sequence: CDR1 SGHNT, CDR2 YYREEE (reference sequence). V lost 0 bases and J lost 4; bases outside the gene matches: 5. This CDR3 spans 15 amino acids. Written as DNA, the CDR3 is TGTGCCAGCAGCTTGGGGGACAGGGTTTTTTACGAGCAGTACTTC. This sequence encodes CASSLGDRVFYEQYF.

V gene TRBV28 combines with J gene TRBJ1-5, with no clear D. The CDR3 extends over 14 amino acids. Germline V CDR1 and CDR2: MDHEN, SYDVKM. The germline V and J ends were trimmed by 3 bases and 3 bases, with 9 bases remaining between them. CDR3 in DNA: TGTGCCAGCAGTTTTACGGGGATCAATCAGCCCCAGCATTTT. Its translation is CASSFTGINQPQHF.

The J gene is TRBJ2-1, the V gene TRBV11-3, with TRBD2 as a possible D gene (5 bases). Trimming shortened V by 5 bases and J by 7 bases, and 18 bases separated the two germline ends. The germline gives CDR1 SGHNT, CDR2 YENEEA. The CDR3 length is 15 residues. The CDR3 sequence is CASSPRRGPGNEQFF. The CDR3 DNA reads as TGTGCCAGCAGCCCAAGGAGAGGGCCGGGTAATGAGCAGTTCTTC.

The chain couples TRBV29-1 to TRBJ2-5, with 7 bases fitting TRBD1. CDR3 size: 13 residues. Germline V gene lookup returns CDR1 SQVTM and CDR2 ANQGSEA. Germline trimming cut 6 bases from V and 0 bases from J; bases unmatched to any gene: 4. The CDR3 nucleotides read TGCAGCGTCGTGGGACAGAACCAAGAGACCCAGTACTTC. Encoded protein: CSVVGQNQETQYF.

The V call is TRBV19, the J call TRBJ2-1; possible D gene TRBD1, 6 bases. V lost 9 bases, J lost 8 bases, and 17 bases lay in between. The CDR3 has 13 residues. Germline V gene data show CDR1 as LNHDA and CDR2 as SQIVND (reference sequence). The CDR3 region has the DNA TGTGCCAGCCAGAGTGGGACACGGGATGAGCAGTTCTTC. It encodes CASQSGTRDEQFF.

The V gene is TRBV28, the J gene TRBJ1-1, with 10 bases fitting TRBD1. This CDR3 spans 15 amino acids. Germline CDR1 and CDR2: MDHEN and SYDVKM. V gave up 2 bases and J gave up 5 bases; unmatched junction bases: 5. CDR3 loop: CASSLDRGRFTEAFF. DNA of the CDR3: TGTGCCAGCAGTTTAGACAGGGGGCGTTTTACTGAAGCTTTCTTT.

CDR3 loop: CASTRTSSNEQFF. Here the CDR3 DNA reads TGTGCCAGCACCCGGACTAGTTCCAATGAGCAGTTCTTC. V gene TRBV2 combines with J gene TRBJ2-1; 7 bases line up with TRBD2. V lost 7 bases, J lost 6 bases, and 6 bases stayed unmatched. From germline, CDR1 is SNHLY and CDR2 FYNNEI. CDR3 length: 13 residues. Using reference TRBV2 and TRBJ2-1 for the parts outside the CDR3, the full variable domain is EPEVTQTPSHQVTQMGQEVILRCVPISNHLYFYWYRQILGQKVEFLVSFYNNEISEKSEIFDDQFSVERPDGSNFTLKIRSTKLEDSAMYFCASTRTSSNEQFFGPGTRLTVL.

The chain links TRBV18 to TRBJ2-3, with 7 nucleotides matching TRBD1. This CDR3 is 16 amino acids long. The V and J ends lost 5 bases and 0 bases, in that order; junction bases with no gene match: 8. Germline values: CDR1 KGHSH, CDR2 LQKENI. The chain's CDR3 is CASSSHRGISTDTQYF. The CDR3 DNA reads TGTGCCAGCTCATCACACAGGGGTATTAGCACAGATACGCAGTATTTT.

The chain joins TRBV7-2 to TRBJ2-1, with 11 positions matching TRBD2. Trimming removed 1 base from V and 6 bases from J; junction bases left unmatched: 8. Germline V gives CDR1 SGHTA, CDR2 FQGNSA. The CDR3 runs 17 residues. CDR3 sequence reads: CASSLVVLLAGVNEQFF. The CDR3 bases are TGTGCCAGCAGCTTAGTAGTTTTACTAGCGGGAGTCAATGAGCAGTTCTTC.

The V gene is TRBV19, the J gene TRBJ2-7, with TRBD2 as a possible D gene (6 bases). Per the germline V gene, CDR1 is LNHDA and CDR2 is SQIVND (reference sequence). The CDR3 has 16 amino acids. V gave up 7 bases and J gave up 3 bases, with 22 bases separating them. The CDR3 loop reads CASTKLPGLDLYEQYF. The DNA of the CDR3 is TGTGCCAGTACGAAACTTCCGGGACTGGACCTCTACGAGCAGTACTTC.

The chain has TRBV3-1 (or the pseudogene TRBV3-2) and TRBJ1-2; TRBD1 might be the D (5 bases). V lost 2 bases and J 6 bases, leaving 13 bases between the germline ends. The CDR3 is 14 amino acids. The germline V gene encodes CDR1 LGHDT and CDR2 YNNKEL (reference sequence). As DNA, the CDR3 is TGTGCCAGCAGCCAAAGGGCAGGGAACGATGGCTACACCTTC. Translation: CASSQRAGNDGYTF.

This clone was counted once. The chain uses TRBV9 and TRBJ1-2; 11 bases are shared with TRBD1. V lost 3 bases and J lost 0; bases outside the gene matches: 10. This CDR3 has 18 residues. Germline lookup yields CDR1 SGDLS and CDR2 YYNGEE. The CDR3 is CASSAPRGQGAANYGYTF. CDR3 nucleotides: TGTGCCAGCAGCGCCCCTCGAGGACAGGGGGCCGCTAACTATGGCTACACCTTC.

J is TRBJ2-7 and V is TRBV29-1; 9 positions match TRBD2. This CDR3 is 15 amino acids long. Germline CDR1 reads SQVTM; CDR2 reads ANQGSEA. V dropped 5 bases and J dropped 3; count of bases not matched to a gene: 11. The CDR3 nucleotides are TGCAGCGTTCAGGCCGGCGGGGGGGCTATCTACGAGCAGTACTTC. Encoded protein: CSVQAGGGAIYEQYF.

This clone has only one observation. The CDR3 DNA sequence: TGTGCCAGTAGTGCCTCCGGGACAGGGGCCGGGGAGCTGTTTTTT. It is translated as CASSASGTGAGELFF. The V gene is TRBV19, the J gene TRBJ2-2; 10 nucleotides match TRBD1. Looked up from germline, CDR1 is LNHDA and CDR2 is SQIVND (reference sequence). Trimming at V came to 5 bases and at J to 6 bases, leaving 6 bases not matched to a gene. The CDR3 sequence is 15 residues long.

The genes are TRBV7-8 and TRBJ1-5; TRBD1 might be the D (5 bases). The CDR3 extends over 15 amino acids. CDR1 SGHVS and CDR2 FQNEAQ come from the germline V gene. The V end was cut by 5 bases, the J end by 4 bases, with 15 bases between. The CDR3 reads CASSPRGPINQPQHF. CDR3 DNA sequence: TGTGCCAGCAGCCCTAGGGGCCCCATTAATCAGCCCCAGCATTTT. Variable domain in full (rest from reference TRBV7-8 and TRBJ1-5): GAGVSQSPRYKVAKRGQDVALRCDPISGHVSLFWYQQALGQGPEFLTYFQNEAQLDKSGLPSDRFFAERPEGSVSTLKIQRTQQEDSAVYLCASSPRGPINQPQHFGDGTRLSIL.

The genes are TRBV28 and TRBJ2-7; TRBD2 matches at 11 bases. With V trimmed by 10 bases and J by 3 bases, 11 bases remained unmatched. The CDR3 totals 15 residues. In germline, CDR1 is MDHEN, CDR2 SYDVKM. CDR3 nucleotide sequence: TGTGCCACCCAATCCCGACTAGCGGGAAACTACGAGCAGTACTTC. Its protein product is CATQSRLAGNYEQYF.

In this sample, this clone turned up once. V is TRBV3-1 (or the pseudogene TRBV3-2) and J is TRBJ2-5, with 7 bases lining up with TRBD1. Germline assignment: CDR1 LGHDT and CDR2 YNNKEL (reference sequence). The CDR3 covers 17 residues. Trimming cost V 4 bases and J 4 bases; bases outside gene matches: 15. CDR3 DNA sequence: TGTGCCAGCAGCCCGTGGACAGGTTTCGTTTTCGGAGAGACCCAGTACTTC. Translating it yields CASSPWTGFVFGETQYF.